One and the same sample provided the 20 T cell receptor beta chains below, sequenced in a study of blood T cell repertoires in COVID-19. Some clones are missing from TCRdb's copy, which holds only in-frame ones; the method was immunoSEQ multiplex PCR. This sample has a few hundred thousand clones, with around 81% found just once. Sample: peripheral blood. The receptors were sampled from a man aged 30 to 39 who had recovered from COVID-19.

DNA of the CDR3: TGTGCCAGCAGGGCAGGGGAGCCCTCCTACGAGCAGTACTTC. This sequence encodes CASRAGEPSYEQYF. The J gene is TRBJ2-7, the V gene TRBV2, with TRBD1 as a possible D gene (6 bases). Trimming pared 6 bases from V and 0 bases from J, leaving 12 bases between. Looked up from germline, CDR1 is SNHLY and CDR2 is FYNNEI. The CDR3 totals 14 residues. The whole variable domain, filled in from reference TRBV2 and TRBJ2-7, reads EPEVTQTPSHQVTQMGQEVILRCVPISNHLYFYWYRQILGQKVEFLVSFYNNEISEKSEIFDDQFSVERPDGSNFTLKIRSTKLEDSAMYFCASRAGEPSYEQYFGPGTRLTVT.

The V and J genes are TRBV18 and TRBJ1-1; TRBD1 matches at 8 bases. With 2 bases clipped from V and 1 base from J, the junction kept 3 bases outside the gene matches. This CDR3 spans 15 amino acids. The germline V gene has CDR1 KGHSH and CDR2 LQKENI. The CDR3 DNA follows: TGTGCCAGCTCACCAACAGGGGGGACGAACACTGAAGCTTTCTTT. Translated: CASSPTGGTNTEAFF.

This rearrangement joins TRBV2 to TRBJ1-5; 8 bases are shared with TRBD1. Germline values: CDR1 SNHLY, CDR2 FYNNEI. V trimming: 6 bases; J trimming: 5 bases; junction bases outside the gene matches: 6. The CDR3 sequence is 14 residues long. The CDR3 sequence: CASRGTGGHQPQHF. The CDR3, as DNA: TGTGCCAGCAGGGGGACAGGAGGACATCAGCCCCAGCATTTT. The full variable domain, rest sourced from reference TRBV2 and TRBJ1-5, is EPEVTQTPSHQVTQMGQEVILRCVPISNHLYFYWYRQILGQKVEFLVSFYNNEISEKSEIFDDQFSVERPDGSNFTLKIRSTKLEDSAMYFCASRGTGGHQPQHFGDGTRLSIL.

In its sample, this clone was seen a few times. The CDR3 DNA reads TGTGCCAGCACCTATGGGGGACAGGGCACTGAAGCTTTCTTT. As protein: CASTYGGQGTEAFF. The V call is TRBV6-5, the J call TRBJ1-1, with 9 bases aligning to TRBD1. V shed 7 bases and J 4 bases; nucleotides not matched to a gene: 7. The CDR3 runs to 14 residues. Germline V gene data show CDR1 as MNHEY and CDR2 as SVGAGI.

The gene calls are TRBV15 and TRBJ2-7; tentatively, D is TRBD2 (5 bases). The ends were cut back, 9 bases at V and 9 bases at J, with 21 bases in the middle. CDR3 length: 13 amino acids. Germline CDR1 is LNHNV and CDR2 is YYDKDF (reference sequence). CDR3 in amino acids: CATSTTPNEGQYF. CDR3 nucleotides: TGTGCCACTTCGACTACCCCAAACGAGGGGCAGTACTTC.

The rearrangement links TRBV2 to TRBJ1-2, with D possibly TRBD1 on 5 matching bases. CDR1 SNHLY and CDR2 FYNNEI come from the germline V gene. This CDR3 has 14 residues. Between the trimmed V and J ends, which lost 4 bases and 6 bases, there was a span of 15 bases. The DNA of the CDR3 is TGTGCCAGCAGTGGGCCAGGACGGGGGGATGGCTACACCTTC. Translation: CASSGPGRGDGYTF.

The V call is TRBV28, the J call TRBJ2-3; D perhaps matches TRBD1 (5 bases). The CDR3 runs 16 residues. Trimming stripped 5 bases from V and 5 bases from J, with 20 bases between. CDR1 MDHEN and CDR2 SYDVKM come from the germline V gene. In DNA, the CDR3 is TGTGCCAGCAGTCCCCGGACATTTTTTAAAGGAGATACGCAGTATTTT. Protein sequence: CASSPRTFFKGDTQYF. Based on the CDR3 plus reference TRBV28 and TRBJ2-3, the full variable domain is DVKVTQSSRYLVKRTGEKVFLECVQDMDHENMFWYRQDPGLGLRLIYFSYDVKMKEKGDIPEGYSVSREKKERFSLILESASTNQTSMYLCASSPRTFFKGDTQYFGPGTRLTVL.

The V gene is TRBV6-1, the J gene TRBJ1-5; the match to TRBD1 covers 7 bases. Germline V lookup: CDR1 MNHNS, CDR2 SASEGT. V gave up 0 bases and J gave up 4 bases; unmatched junction bases: 6. The length of the CDR3 is 16 residues. The CDR3 sequence is CASSEAGTEPNQPQHF. The CDR3, as DNA: TGTGCCAGCAGTGAAGCGGGGACAGAACCTAATCAGCCCCAGCATTTT.

V gene TRBV7-9 combines with J gene TRBJ2-1; TRBD2 matches 7 bases. V shed 10 bases and J 0 bases; nucleotides not matched to a gene: 12. Germline V gene lookup returns CDR1 SEHNR and CDR2 FQNEAQ (reference sequence). The CDR3 covers 16 residues. Here the CDR3 reads CATTKGRGISYNEQFF. Here the CDR3 DNA reads TGTGCCACCACCAAGGGGCGGGGGATCTCCTACAATGAGCAGTTCTTC.

The chain carries TRBV28 and TRBJ1-2, with D possibly TRBD1 on 5 matching bases. V gave up 1 base and J gave up 4 bases, with 16 bases separating them. Germline lookup yields CDR1 MDHEN and CDR2 SYDVKM. CDR3 size: 16 residues. Written as DNA, the CDR3 is TGTGCCAGCAGTTTATCAGGGTCCCTGTTTCTCTATGGCTACACCTTC. This gives the protein CASSLSGSLFLYGYTF.

This chain links TRBV19 with TRBJ2-4; 10 nucleotides agree with TRBD1. The CDR3 has 16 amino acids. The V segment lost 4 bases and the J segment 1 base; nucleotides outside the gene matches: 4. CDR1 is LNHDA, CDR2 SQIVND, per germline (reference sequence). The CDR3 loop is CASSSDRGRAKNIQYF. The CDR3 bases are TGTGCCAGTAGTAGCGACAGGGGGCGCGCCAAAAACATTCAGTACTTC.

The chain has TRBV11-2 and TRBJ1-4; D remains ambiguous. This CDR3 spans 14 amino acids. From germline, CDR1 is SGHAT and CDR2 FQNNGV. Trimming pared 5 bases from V and 7 bases from J, leaving 14 bases between. In DNA, the CDR3 is TGTGCCAGCAGCCCCGGACGGGAGGGTGAAAAACTGTTTTTT. Protein sequence: CASSPGREGEKLFF.

There are a few counts of this clone. The rearrangement links TRBV12-3 or TRBV12-4 to TRBJ1-3; the D is unclear. CDR3 length: 13 amino acids. V was cut by 1 base and J by 4 bases, with 5 bases left in between. CDR3 sequence: CASSLVQGNTIYF. CDR3 sequence (DNA): TGTGCCAGCAGTTTAGTACAGGGAAACACCATATATTTT.

V gene TRBV20-1 combines with J gene TRBJ2-7, with 8 bases fitting TRBD1. This CDR3 comprises 11 residues. Germline assignment: CDR1 DFQATT and CDR2 SNEGSKA (reference sequence). V was pared by 6 bases and J by 10 bases, with 8 bases of the junction left unmatched. Here the CDR3 DNA reads TGCAGTGCCGGAACAGGGGGTGGTCAGTACGTC. This encodes CSAGTGGGQYV.

In its sample, this clone was seen a few times. J is TRBJ1-5 and V is TRBV28; D unresolved. Germline CDR1 is MDHEN and CDR2 is SYDVKM. This CDR3 spans 12 amino acids. V was pared by 4 bases and J by 9 bases, with 10 bases between. The CDR3 DNA follows: TGTGCCAGCAGTTCCGCAGTTTCGCCCCAGCATTTT. This gives the protein CASSSAVSPQHF.

J is TRBJ2-5 and V is TRBV14; the D gene is possibly TRBD2 (7 bases). This CDR3 is built from 18 residues. Germline values: CDR1 SGHDN, CDR2 FVKESK. Trimming stripped 10 bases from V and 5 bases from J, with 32 bases between. CDR3 sequence (DNA): TGTGCCATCCGTGAGGGGGGGGAGCGGGGCCCTGCGAGCGAGACCCAGTACTTC. It yields the protein CAIREGGERGPASETQYF.

The chain has TRBV29-1 and TRBJ2-2; D gene ambiguous. With 4 bases removed from V and 5 bases from J, the gap between germline ends came to 5 bases. This CDR3 is 11 amino acids long. Per the germline V gene, CDR1 is SQVTM and CDR2 is ANQGSEA. The CDR3 DNA reads as TGCAGCGTTGCGAGTACCGGGGAGCTGTTTTTT. Amino acid sequence: CSVASTGELFF.

The chain combines TRBV7-2 with TRBJ1-6; D gene ambiguous. In germline, CDR1 is SGHTA, CDR2 FQGNSA. The V end was cut by 3 bases, the J end by 8 bases, with 14 bases between. The CDR3 spans 15 residues. CDR3 DNA sequence: TGTGCCAGCAGCTTGGCCAGCTCGAGGGATTCACCCCTCCACTTT. As protein: CASSLASSRDSPLHF.

The rearrangement uses TRBV5-5 and TRBJ1-5; 8 nucleotides line up with TRBD1. Germline CDR1 is SGHKS and CDR2 is YYEKEE (reference sequence). With V trimmed by 5 bases and J by 6 bases, 7 bases remained unmatched. The CDR3 loop spans 14 amino acids. In DNA form, the CDR3 reads TGTGCCAGCAGTCTCGACAGGGGTGGTCAGCCCCAGCATTTT. Its translation is CASSLDRGGQPQHF.

The chain has TRBV12-3 or TRBV12-4 and TRBJ1-2, with D possibly matching TRBD1 (6 bases). The CDR3 extends over 13 amino acids. V shed 6 bases and J shed 8 bases, with 16 bases lying between them. Here the CDR3 reads CASSLRGLGGYTF. CDR3 bases: TGTGCCAGCAGCCTCAGGGGTCTAGGGGGCTACACCTTC.